The 14 T cell receptor beta chains presented below share a single source sample, sequenced in a study of response to subunit inactivated influenza vaccine. TCRdb re-called the RT-PCR reads through MiXCR, storing one row per CDR3 protein. This table holds about 190,000 distinct CDR3 sequences, under 15% found once. Sequences were derived from CD8+ T cells sorted from PBMCs, sampled about 5 days after vaccination. The origin of the receptors is a man aged 50-60 years who received an inactivated influenza vaccine.

This clonotype was seen many times. V is TRBV12-3 or TRBV12-4 and J is TRBJ2-3, with 7 bases aligning to TRBD1. J lost 4 bases, V lost 1 base, and 8 bases had no gene match. The CDR3 is 16 amino acids. The CDR3 region is CASSLGRDSHADTQYF. CDR3 DNA sequence: TGTGCCAGCAGTTTAGGCCGGGACAGCCATGCAGATACGCAGTATTTT.

The genes are TRBV20-1 and TRBJ2-5, with D possibly called TRBD1 or TRBD2 (6 bases each). Germline V gene data show CDR1 as DFQATT and CDR2 as SNEGSKA (reference sequence). V was pared by 0 bases and J by 2 bases, with 19 bases between. This CDR3 contains 17 residues. Here the CDR3 reads CSARDSHGGRGQETQYF. The CDR3 bases are TGCAGTGCTAGAGATTCACATGGGGGGCGAGGTCAAGAGACCCAGTACTTC.

The chain carries TRBV11-2 and TRBJ2-2; D may match TRBD1 or TRBD2 (5 bases each). CDR3 size: 17 residues. Trimming pared 1 base from V and 9 bases from J, leaving 21 bases between. Germline V gene data show CDR1 as SGHAT and CDR2 as FQNNGV. The CDR3 sequence: CASSLAFSGTPTRELFF. Written as DNA, the CDR3 is TGTGCCAGCAGCTTAGCATTCTCCGGGACCCCGACGCGGGAGCTGTTTTTT.

The table lists this clonotype with many counts. The CDR3: CASLLRGLDSYNEQFF. CDR3 sequence (DNA): TGTGCCAGCCTCCTCAGGGGACTGGATTCCTACAATGAGCAGTTCTTC. The gene calls are TRBV6-2 or TRBV6-3 and TRBJ2-1; D is possibly TRBD1 or TRBD2 (6 bases each). The CDR3 loop spans 16 amino acids. Trimming removed 8 bases from V and 1 base from J, with 18 bases in between. From germline, CDR1 is MNHEY and CDR2 SVGEGT.

A single count supports this clonotype. The chain recombines TRBV7-9 with TRBJ2-3; 7 bases align to TRBD1. The CDR3 runs to 15 residues. Germline lookup yields CDR1 SEHNR and CDR2 FQNEAQ (reference sequence). With 1 base clipped from V and 5 bases from J, the junction kept 6 bases outside the gene matches. Written as DNA, the CDR3 is TGTGCCAGCAGCTTAGTTGTCAGGGGGAAAGATACGCAGTATTTT. It yields the protein CASSLVVRGKDTQYF.

A few counts support this clonotype. V usage is TRBV7-9 and J usage is TRBJ1-3; D is unclear. Trimming cost V 3 bases and J 0 bases, with 9 bases left between them. Looked up from germline, CDR1 is SEHNR and CDR2 is FQNEAQ (reference sequence). This CDR3 contains 15 residues. The CDR3 here is CASSFPIGSGNTIYF. The CDR3, as DNA: TGTGCCAGCAGCTTCCCCATCGGCTCTGGAAACACCATATATTTT.

The CDR3 coding sequence is TGTGCCAGTGACGACAGGGGTTACAATGAGCAGTTCTTC. Protein product: CASDDRGYNEQFF. V gene TRBV7-9 combines with J gene TRBJ2-1; 8 bases align to TRBD1. There are 13 residues in the CDR3. Germline lookup yields CDR1 SEHNR and CDR2 FQNEAQ (reference sequence). The ends lost 9 bases at V and 4 bases at J; junction bases unmatched: 5.

This clonotype was recorded a few times. The chain employs TRBV6-5 and TRBJ2-3, with D perhaps matching TRBD2 (5 bases). V was clipped by 3 bases and J by 6 bases, with 10 bases between them. Germline values: CDR1 MNHEY, CDR2 SVGAGI. The length of the CDR3 is 13 residues. CDR3 residues: CASSYSGRDTQYF. CDR3 DNA sequence: TGTGCCAGCAGTTATTCGGGAAGGGATACGCAGTATTTT.

This clonotype was seen more than once but under ten times. The chain couples TRBV10-3 to TRBJ2-7, with D possibly TRBD1 on 6 matching bases. The CDR3 sequence is 14 residues long. Trimming cost V 2 bases and J 5 bases, with 13 bases left between them. Germline CDR1 and CDR2: ENHRY and SYGVKD. The CDR3: CAISEAGVGHEQYF. The CDR3 bases are TGTGCCATCAGTGAGGCAGGGGTCGGTCACGAGCAGTACTTC.

This clonotype was picked up many times. The V call is TRBV28, the J call TRBJ2-3; D is unresolved. The CDR3 is 15 amino acids. CDR1 and CDR2 from the germline V gene are MDHEN and SYDVKM. V was pared by 4 bases and J by 2 bases, with 13 bases between. The CDR3 DNA reads TGTGCCAGCAGTTCTTCTCTGTCAGTCACAGATACGCAGTATTTT. As protein: CASSSSLSVTDTQYF.

The chain employs TRBV9 and TRBJ2-7; TRBD1 matches at 11 bases. CDR1 SGDLS and CDR2 YYNGEE come from the germline V gene. CDR3 length: 16 residues. The J segment lost 4 bases and the V segment lost 0 bases, leaving 6 bases of the junction unmatched. The CDR3 DNA sequence: TGTGCCAGCAGCGTAGGCTACGGACAGGGGGCTTACGAGCAGTACTTC. The encoded protein is CASSVGYGQGAYEQYF. The entire variable domain, with the rest obtained from reference TRBV9 and TRBJ2-7, is as follows: DSGVTQTPKHLITATGQRVTLRCSPRSGDLSVYWYQQSLDQGLQFLIQYYNGEERAKGNILERFSAQQFPDLHSELNLSSLELGDSALYFCASSVGYGQGAYEQYFGPGTRLTVT.

V gene TRBV14 combines with J gene TRBJ2-1; 11 bases map to TRBD2. With 0 bases clipped from V and 2 bases from J, the junction kept 9 bases outside the gene matches. CDR3 length equals 19 residues. In germline, CDR1 is SGHDN, CDR2 FVKESK. CDR3 nucleotide sequence: TGTGCCAGCAGCCAAGAGGGGGCCTATAGCGGGAGGGCCTACAATGAGCAGTTCTTC. Encoded protein: CASSQEGAYSGRAYNEQFF.

This clonotype turned up a few times. This sequence joins TRBV29-1 and TRBJ2-3; 12 bases line up with TRBD2. The germline CDR1 and CDR2 sequences are SQVTM and ANQGSEA. The CDR3 covers 19 residues. J was trimmed by 4 bases and V by 3 bases; bases with no gene match: 17. CDR3 sequence reads: CSVEFSSGRAFRVSDTQYF. As DNA, the CDR3 is TGCAGCGTTGAGTTTTCTAGCGGGAGGGCCTTCAGAGTTTCAGATACGCAGTATTTT.

The chain links TRBV25-1 to TRBJ2-7; the D gene is possibly TRBD1 (5 bases). CDR1 is MGHDK, CDR2 SYGVNS, per germline. The CDR3 totals 15 residues. The germline V and J ends were trimmed by 6 bases and 3 bases, with 18 bases remaining between them. In nucleotides, the CDR3 is TGTGCCAGCAGGGGTTATTGGGGCAAGAGCTACGAGCAGTACTTC. Translating gives CASRGYWGKSYEQYF.